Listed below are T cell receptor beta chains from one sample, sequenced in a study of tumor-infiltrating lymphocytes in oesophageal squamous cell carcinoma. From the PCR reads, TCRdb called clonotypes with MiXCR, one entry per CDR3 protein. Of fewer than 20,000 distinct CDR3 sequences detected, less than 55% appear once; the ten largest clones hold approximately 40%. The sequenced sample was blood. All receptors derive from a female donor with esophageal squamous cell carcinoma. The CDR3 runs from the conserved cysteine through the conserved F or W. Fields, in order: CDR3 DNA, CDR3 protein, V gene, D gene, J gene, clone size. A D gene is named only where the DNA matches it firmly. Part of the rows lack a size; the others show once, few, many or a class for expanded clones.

DNA: TGTGCCACCAGTGATTGTCAGGCGGGGGCACCGGGAGGGCAGTACTTC
CDR3: CATSDCQAGAPGGQYF
V: TRBV24-1
D: -
J: TRBJ2-7
size: -

DNA: TGTGCCAGCAGTGAATGGGCTAGCGGGAGGGCCCGGTTCTTC
CDR3: CASSEWASGRARFF
V: TRBV6-1
D: TRBD2
J: TRBJ2-1
size: -

DNA: TGCGCCAGCAGCTTGGGTCTGGCGGGGGGTTCGGATACGCAGTATTTT
CDR3: CASSLGLAGGSDTQYF
V: TRBV5-1
D: TRBD2
J: TRBJ2-3
size: many

DNA: TGTGCCAGCAGCTCCGGGGGGGATGGCGGGGAGCTGTTTTTT
CDR3: CASSSGGDGGELFF
V: TRBV7-3
D: TRBD2
J: TRBJ2-2
size: medium-sized

DNA: TGCGCCATCAAACTAGCGGGAGATCTGGGCGAGCAGTTCTTC
CDR3: CAIKLAGDLGEQFF
V: TRBV10-3
D: TRBD2
J: TRBJ2-1
size: once

DNA: TGTGCCAGCAGCTCACAGGGACAGCGAATCTACACCTTC
CDR3: CASSSQGQRIYTF
V: TRBV7-2
D: TRBD1
J: TRBJ1-2
size: medium-sized

DNA: -
CDR3: CASILKTPTMSSSSGQVNTGELFF
V: TRBV7-9
D: -
J: TRBJ2-2
size: -

DNA: TGTGCCAGCACGGGACAGATGAACACTGAAGCTTTCTTT
CDR3: CASTGQMNTEAFF
V: TRBV6-1
D: TRBD1
J: TRBJ1-1
size: medium-sized

DNA: TGTGCCAGCAGTTACTCGATGGTTTTGGACCCCGGGGATGGCTACACCTTC
CDR3: CASSYSMVLDPGDGYTF
V: TRBV6-5
D: -
J: TRBJ1-2
size: -

DNA: TGCGCCAGCAGCCCTCTGCCAATTGCGGGCGAGCAGTACTTC
CDR3: CASSPLPIAGEQYF
V: TRBV5-1
D: -
J: TRBJ2-7
size: many

DNA: TGTGCCAGCAGTTACGTCTCCAATGAGCAGTTCTTC
CDR3: CASSYVSNEQFF
V: TRBV7-8
D: -
J: TRBJ2-1
size: few

DNA: TGTGCCAGCAGTTTCAGGGAGCTTACCTTC
CDR3: CASSFRELTF
V: TRBV28
D: -
J: TRBJ2-1
size: many

DNA: TGTGCCAGCAGCTTAGGAGTTGTTGAGCAGTTCTTC
CDR3: CASSLGVVEQFF
V: TRBV7-2
D: -
J: TRBJ2-1
size: few

DNA: TGTGCCAGCAGCCCCCCCCCGAATCAAGAGACCCAGTACTTC
CDR3: CASSPPPNQETQYF
V: TRBV7-2
D: -
J: TRBJ2-5
size: -

DNA: TGTGCCAGCAGCTTAATGCTGGGGGAAAAACTGTTTTTT
CDR3: CASSLMLGEKLFF
V: TRBV7-9
D: -
J: TRBJ1-4
size: -

DNA: TGTGCCAGCAGCAGGACTAGCGGGGGACAAAGCTCCTACAATGAGCAGTTCTTC
CDR3: CASSRTSGGQSSYNEQFF
V: TRBV7-2
D: TRBD2
J: TRBJ2-1
size: -

DNA: TGTGCCAGCAGCTTAGGGGCGGATGGGTCCCAGTACTTC
CDR3: CASSLGADGSQYF
V: TRBV7-2
D: -
J: TRBJ2-7
size: -

DNA: TGTGCCAGCAGCCTGGGAGGGGCCACCTACAATGAGCAGTTCTTC
CDR3: CASSLGGATYNEQFF
V: TRBV7-8
D: TRBD2
J: TRBJ2-1
size: once

DNA: TGTGCCAGCAGTGTTCAACCGGGACTAGGGTCCAATGAGCAGTTCTTC
CDR3: CASSVQPGLGSNEQFF
V: TRBV6-4
D: TRBD2
J: TRBJ2-1
size: many

DNA: -
CDR3: CARSRPDGGALWLHLRF
V: TRBV19
D: -
J: TRBJ2-6
size: few

DNA: TGTGCCAGCAGTTTATTCGGACTAGCGGGGGGACCCGCCTACAATGAGCAGTTCTTC
CDR3: CASSLFGLAGGPAYNEQFF
V: TRBV27
D: TRBD2
J: TRBJ2-1
size: many

DNA: TGTGCCAGTAGTCAGGGGGCGCCCCCAGAGACCCAGTACTTC
CDR3: CASSQGAPPETQYF
V: TRBV19
D: TRBD1
J: TRBJ2-5
size: many

DNA: TGTGCCAGCAGCCCTACTAGCGGGAGGGGGAATGAGCAGTTCTTC
CDR3: CASSPTSGRGNEQFF
V: TRBV11-2
D: TRBD2
J: TRBJ2-1
size: few

DNA: TGTGCCATCAGTGAGTCGGCCCCGAGCTCCTACAATGAGCAGTTCTTC
CDR3: CAISESAPSSYNEQFF
V: TRBV10-3
D: -
J: TRBJ2-1
size: medium-sized

DNA: TGTGCCAGCAGCTCCTGGAAGGGGGGGTACAATGAGCAGTTCTTC
CDR3: CASSSWKGGYNEQFF
V: TRBV7-2
D: -
J: TRBJ2-1
size: -

DNA: TGTGCCTGCAGGGTGTTTGAGACCCAGTACTTC
CDR3: CACRVFETQYF
V: TRBV2
D: -
J: TRBJ2-5
size: -

DNA: TGTGCCAGCAGTTTATCAAGGGGGCTTGGGGAGACCCAGTACTTC
CDR3: CASSLSRGLGETQYF
V: TRBV28
D: TRBD1
J: TRBJ2-5
size: medium-sized

DNA: TGTGCCAGCAGTTCCGCCGGGACTCAGTCCTACGAGCAGTACTTC
CDR3: CASSSAGTQSYEQYF
V: TRBV6-2/TRBV6-3
D: -
J: TRBJ2-7
size: many

DNA: TGTGCCAGCAGTTTCCGGGATTCCTACGAGCAGTACTTC
CDR3: CASSFRDSYEQYF
V: TRBV27
D: -
J: TRBJ2-7
size: many

DNA: TGTGCCAGTAGCCCACTAGCGGGCCTATCCTACGAGCAGTACTTT
CDR3: CASSPLAGLSYEQYF
V: TRBV19
D: -
J: TRBJ1-6
size: -

DNA: TGTGCCAGCAGTGGCTCGTGGGACAGGGGGGCAGATACGCAGTATTTT
CDR3: CASSGSWDRGADTQYF
V: TRBV6-1
D: TRBD1
J: TRBJ2-3
size: -

DNA: TGTGCCAGCAGCCTTACAGGGCCCACTGAAGCTTTCTTT
CDR3: CASSLTGPTEAFF
V: TRBV12-3/TRBV12-4
D: -
J: TRBJ1-1
size: few

DNA: TGTGCCAGCAGCTCCAATACCGGGGTTAGCTCCTACGAGCAGTACTTC
CDR3: CASSSNTGVSSYEQYF
V: TRBV11-2
D: -
J: TRBJ2-7
size: many

DNA: TGTGCCAGCAGCTCTGGACAGGGCCCTGGAAACACCATATATTTT
CDR3: CASSSGQGPGNTIYF
V: TRBV5-4
D: TRBD1
J: TRBJ1-3
size: many

DNA: TGTGCCAGCAGTTATGGGGGGGCTGTTGGTGGCTACACCTTC
CDR3: CASSYGGAVGGYTF
V: TRBV6-5
D: -
J: TRBJ1-2
size: -

DNA: TGTGCCAGCAGCTTAGGGTGGGAGGGCCTCTACGAGCAGTTCTTC
CDR3: CASSLGWEGLYEQFF
V: TRBV7-2
D: TRBD2
J: TRBJ2-1
size: once

DNA: TGTGCCAGCAGTTACTTAGCGGGGGGGGTCAATGAGCAGTACTTC
CDR3: CASSYLAGGVNEQYF
V: TRBV6-2/TRBV6-3
D: TRBD2
J: TRBJ2-7
size: many

DNA: TGTGCCACCAGCAGCGGACAGACCAGTTACAATGAGCAGTTCTTC
CDR3: CATSSGQTSYNEQFF
V: TRBV15
D: -
J: TRBJ2-1
size: many

DNA: TGTGCCACCAGCAGAGTCAGGGGATCTGGAAACACCATATATTTT
CDR3: CATSRVRGSGNTIYF
V: TRBV15
D: -
J: TRBJ1-3
size: -

DNA: TGTGCCAGCAGCCCAGGACACGAAAATAACTATGGCTACACCTTC
CDR3: CASSPGHENNYGYTF
V: TRBV5-6
D: -
J: TRBJ1-2
size: many